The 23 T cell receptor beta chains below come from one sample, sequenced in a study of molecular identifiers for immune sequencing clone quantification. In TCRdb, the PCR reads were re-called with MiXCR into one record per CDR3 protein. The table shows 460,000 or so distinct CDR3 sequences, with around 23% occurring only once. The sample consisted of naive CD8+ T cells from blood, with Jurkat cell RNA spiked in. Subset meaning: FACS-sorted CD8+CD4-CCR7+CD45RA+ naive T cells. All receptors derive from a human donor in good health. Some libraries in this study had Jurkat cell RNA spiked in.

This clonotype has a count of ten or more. CDR3 in DNA: TGCAGCGTTGATGGAGAGGACAGGGGCATGAACACTGAAGCTTTCTTT. Translated: CSVDGEDRGMNTEAFF. The V and J genes are TRBV29-1 and TRBJ1-1; 9 bases are shared with TRBD1. V was clipped by 3 bases and J by 0 bases; unmatched bases: 8. The CDR3 has 16 amino acids. Per the germline V gene, CDR1 is SQVTM and CDR2 is ANQGSEA.

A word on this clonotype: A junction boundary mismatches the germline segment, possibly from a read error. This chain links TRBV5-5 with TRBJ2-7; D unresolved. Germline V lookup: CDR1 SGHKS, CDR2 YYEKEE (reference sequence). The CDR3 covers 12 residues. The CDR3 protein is CASNLYGYEQYF. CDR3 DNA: TGTGCCAGCAACTTGTATGGATACGAGCAGTACTTC.

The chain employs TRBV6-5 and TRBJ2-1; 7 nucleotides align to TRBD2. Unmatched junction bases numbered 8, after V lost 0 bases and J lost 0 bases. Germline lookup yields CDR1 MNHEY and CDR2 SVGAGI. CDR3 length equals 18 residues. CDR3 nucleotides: TGTGCCAGCAGTTACTCGACGGGGGAGGGAACCTCCTACAATGAGCAGTTCTTC. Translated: CASSYSTGEGTSYNEQFF.

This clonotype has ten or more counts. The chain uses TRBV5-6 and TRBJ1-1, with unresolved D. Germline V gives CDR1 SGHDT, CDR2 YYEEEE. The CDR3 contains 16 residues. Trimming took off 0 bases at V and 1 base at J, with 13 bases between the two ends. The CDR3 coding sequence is TGTGCCAGCAGCTTGGGGGAACAGTGGGCGAACACTGAAGCTTTCTTT. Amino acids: CASSLGEQWANTEAFF.

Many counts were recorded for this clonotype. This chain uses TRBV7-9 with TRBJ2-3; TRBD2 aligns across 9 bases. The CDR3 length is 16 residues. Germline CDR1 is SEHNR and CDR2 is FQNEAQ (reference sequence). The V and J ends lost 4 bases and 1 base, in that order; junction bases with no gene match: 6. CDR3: CASSSAAGGRTDTQYF. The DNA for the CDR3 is TGTGCCAGCAGCTCCGCGGCGGGGGGGCGCACAGATACGCAGTATTTT.

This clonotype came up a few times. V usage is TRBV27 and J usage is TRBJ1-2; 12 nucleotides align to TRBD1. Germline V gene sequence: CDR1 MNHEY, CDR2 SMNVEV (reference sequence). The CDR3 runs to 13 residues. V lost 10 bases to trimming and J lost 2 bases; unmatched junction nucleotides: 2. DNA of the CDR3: TGTGCCACCGGGACAGGGGGCAACTATGGCTACACCTTC. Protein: CATGTGGNYGYTF.

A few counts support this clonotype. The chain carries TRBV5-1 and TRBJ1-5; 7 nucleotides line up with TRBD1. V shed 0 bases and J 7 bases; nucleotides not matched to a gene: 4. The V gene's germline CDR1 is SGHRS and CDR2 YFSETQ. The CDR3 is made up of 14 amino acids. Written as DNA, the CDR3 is TGCGCCAGCAGCTTGGCCCAGGGGGAACAGCCCCAGCATTTT. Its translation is CASSLAQGEQPQHF.

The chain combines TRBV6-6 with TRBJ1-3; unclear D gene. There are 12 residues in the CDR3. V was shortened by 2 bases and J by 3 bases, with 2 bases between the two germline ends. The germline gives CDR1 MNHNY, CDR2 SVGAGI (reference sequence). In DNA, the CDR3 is TGTGCCAGCAGTTACATTGGAAACACCATATATTTT. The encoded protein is CASSYIGNTIYF.

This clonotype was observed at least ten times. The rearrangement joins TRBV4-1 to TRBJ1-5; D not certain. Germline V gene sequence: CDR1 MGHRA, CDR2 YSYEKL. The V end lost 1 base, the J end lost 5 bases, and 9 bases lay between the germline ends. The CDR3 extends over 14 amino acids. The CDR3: CASSQASSDQPQHF. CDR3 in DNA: TGCGCCAGCAGCCAAGCGAGTTCCGATCAGCCCCAGCATTTT.

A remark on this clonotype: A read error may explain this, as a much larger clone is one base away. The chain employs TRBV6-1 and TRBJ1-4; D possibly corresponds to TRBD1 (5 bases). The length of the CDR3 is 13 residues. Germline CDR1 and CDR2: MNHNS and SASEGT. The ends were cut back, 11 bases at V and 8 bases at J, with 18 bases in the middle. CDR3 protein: CASLSGLDEKLFF. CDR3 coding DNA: TGTGCCTCCCTGTCGGGACTCGACGAAAAACTGTTTTTT.

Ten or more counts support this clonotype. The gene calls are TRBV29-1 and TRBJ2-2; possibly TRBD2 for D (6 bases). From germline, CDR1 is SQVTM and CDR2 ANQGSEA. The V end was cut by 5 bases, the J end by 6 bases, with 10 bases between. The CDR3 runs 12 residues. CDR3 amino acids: CSVPEGSGELFF. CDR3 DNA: TGCAGCGTTCCGGAGGGGTCCGGGGAGCTGTTTTTT.

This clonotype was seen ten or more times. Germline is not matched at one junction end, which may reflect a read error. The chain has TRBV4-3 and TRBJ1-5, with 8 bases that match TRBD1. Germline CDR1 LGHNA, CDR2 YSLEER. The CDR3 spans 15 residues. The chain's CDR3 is CASSEDRGNNQPQHF. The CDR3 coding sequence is TGCGCCAGCAGCGAAGACAGGGGAAACAATCAGCCCCAGCATTTT.

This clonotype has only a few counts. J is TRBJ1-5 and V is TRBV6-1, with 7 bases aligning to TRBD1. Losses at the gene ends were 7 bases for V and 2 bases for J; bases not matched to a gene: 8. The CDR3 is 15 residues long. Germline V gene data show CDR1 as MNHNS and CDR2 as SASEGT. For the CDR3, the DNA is TGTGCCAGCAAATTAATGGGACAGCGCAATCAGCCCCAGCATTTT. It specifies CASKLMGQRNQPQHF.

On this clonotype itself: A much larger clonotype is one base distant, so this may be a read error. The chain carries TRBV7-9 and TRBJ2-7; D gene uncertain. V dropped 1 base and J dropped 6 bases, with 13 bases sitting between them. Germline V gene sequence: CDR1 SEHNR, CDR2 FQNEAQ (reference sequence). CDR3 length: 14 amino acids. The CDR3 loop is CASSLGSRRGEQYF. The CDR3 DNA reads TGTGCCAGCAGCTTAGGTAGCAGGCGCGGCGAGCAGTACTTC.

The CDR3 DNA reads TGTGCCAGCAGCCAAGAGATGGGACAGGGGGCGGATACGCAGTATTTT. It codes for CASSQEMGQGADTQYF. The chain couples TRBV14 to TRBJ2-3; 12 nucleotides line up with TRBD1. This CDR3 spans 16 amino acids. Germline CDR1 and CDR2: SGHDN and FVKESK. V lost 0 bases and J lost 6; bases outside the gene matches: 4.

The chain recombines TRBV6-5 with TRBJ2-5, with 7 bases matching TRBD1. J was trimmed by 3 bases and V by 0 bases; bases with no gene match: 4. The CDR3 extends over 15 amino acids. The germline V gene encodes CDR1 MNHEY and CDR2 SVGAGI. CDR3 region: CASSYSGTEEETQYF. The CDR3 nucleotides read TGTGCCAGCAGTTACTCGGGGACAGAGGAAGAGACCCAGTACTTC.

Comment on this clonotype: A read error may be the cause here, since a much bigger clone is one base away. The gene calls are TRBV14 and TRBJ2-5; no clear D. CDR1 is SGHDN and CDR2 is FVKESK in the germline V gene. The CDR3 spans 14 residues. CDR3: CAGSPDASQETQYF. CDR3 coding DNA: TGTGCCGGCAGCCCGGACGCAAGCCAAGAGACCCAGTACTTC.

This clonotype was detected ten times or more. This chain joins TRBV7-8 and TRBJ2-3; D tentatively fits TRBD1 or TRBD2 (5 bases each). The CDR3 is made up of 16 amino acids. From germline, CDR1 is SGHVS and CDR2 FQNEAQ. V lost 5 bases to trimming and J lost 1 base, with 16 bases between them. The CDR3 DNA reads TGTGCCAGCAGCCAGCTTGGGGGTGTCGGCACAGATACGCAGTATTTT. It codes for CASSQLGGVGTDTQYF.

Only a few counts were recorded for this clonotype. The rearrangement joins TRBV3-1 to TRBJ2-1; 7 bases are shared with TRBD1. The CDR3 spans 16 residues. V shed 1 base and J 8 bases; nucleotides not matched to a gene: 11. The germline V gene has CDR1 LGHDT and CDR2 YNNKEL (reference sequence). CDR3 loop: CASSQVRDRPLDEQFF. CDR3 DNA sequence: TGTGCCAGCAGCCAAGTTCGGGACAGACCCCTTGATGAGCAGTTCTTC.

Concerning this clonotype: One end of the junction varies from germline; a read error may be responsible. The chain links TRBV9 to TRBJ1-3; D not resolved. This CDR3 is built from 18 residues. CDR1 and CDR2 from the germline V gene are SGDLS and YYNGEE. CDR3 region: CASSVGSGPRDSGHTIYF. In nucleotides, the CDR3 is TGTGCCAGCAGCGTAGGATCTGGCCCGCGCGACTCTGGACACACCATATATTTT.

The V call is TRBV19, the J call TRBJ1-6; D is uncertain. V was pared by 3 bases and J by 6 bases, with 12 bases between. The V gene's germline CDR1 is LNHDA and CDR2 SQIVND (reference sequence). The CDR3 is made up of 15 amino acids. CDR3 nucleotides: TGTGCCAGTAGTATCCGACACGCCTTTAATTCACCCCTCCACTTT. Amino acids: CASSIRHAFNSPLHF.

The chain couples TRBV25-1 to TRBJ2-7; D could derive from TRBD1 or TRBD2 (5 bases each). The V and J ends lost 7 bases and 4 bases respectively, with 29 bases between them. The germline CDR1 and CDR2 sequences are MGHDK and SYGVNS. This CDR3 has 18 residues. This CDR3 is CASTMGRIPPPLSYEQYF. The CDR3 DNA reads TGTGCCAGCACGATGGGACGGATACCTCCACCACTTTCTTACGAGCAGTACTTC.

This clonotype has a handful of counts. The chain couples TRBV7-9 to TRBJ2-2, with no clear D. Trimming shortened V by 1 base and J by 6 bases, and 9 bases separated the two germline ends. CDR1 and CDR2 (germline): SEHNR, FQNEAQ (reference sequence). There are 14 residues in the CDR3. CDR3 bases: TGTGCCAGCAGCTTAGTTTTTTTATCCGGGGAGCTGTTTTTT. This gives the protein CASSLVFLSGELFF.